The present TCR beta chain was sequenced within a study of technical replicates of blood from a few donors. Germline values: CDR1 MNHEY, CDR2 SVGAGI. This CDR3 contains 15 residues. V lost 7 bases, J lost 11 bases, and 13 bases stayed unmatched. The repertoire was sequenced with immunoSEQ multiplex PCR; TCRdb's copy has only in-frame clones and lacks some. The sample records around 93,000 clones, 85% to 95% being singletons. Only one count was recorded for this clone. The V and J genes are TRBV6-5 and TRBJ2-7, with 14 positions matching TRBD2. This TCR derives from a human donor in good health. The sample consisted of T cells isolated from PBMCs. The CDR3 reads CASTLTRTSGRTEYF. DNA of the CDR3: TGTGCCAGCACCCTAACCCGGACTAGCGGGAGGACTGAGTACTTC.